These T cell receptor beta chains were read from a single sample in a study of blood T cells in healthy people across ages. TCRdb re-called the 5' RACE reads with MiXCR, one entry per CDR3 protein. The data show roughly 1,000,000 distinct CDR3 sequences, around 27% seen once. The sample was also linked to a second study, of T cells of mothers and their children.

Sequencing used blood. These TCRs come from a girl aged 2 to 10 in good health. Both conserved end residues are part of each CDR3. D genes are given only for firm matches. Rows give clone size only sometimes, using once, few, many, or a class for an expanded clone.

few,TRBJ2-5,TRBV12-3/TRBV12-4,NA,CASSFLGPETQYF,TGTGCCAGCAGTTTTCTTGGGCCAGAGACCCAGTACTTC
few,TRBJ2-2,TRBV9,NA,CASSVVGDNTGELFF,TGTGCCAGCAGCGTAGTTGGGGACAACACCGGGGAGCTGTTTTTT
few,TRBJ1-2,TRBV2,NA,CASSEEREPTGYTF,TGTGCCAGCAGTGAAGAGAGGGAGCCCACTGGCTACACCTTC
few,TRBJ1-1,TRBV27,NA,CVSSLRGNMGNTEAFF,TGTGTCAGCAGTTTACGAGGGAATATGGGGAACACTGAAGCTTTCTTT
NA,TRBJ2-3,TRBV4-3,NA,CASSQDRAGRGVGDTQYF,TGCGCCAGCAGCCAAGATCGGGCCGGCAGGGGAGTGGGAGATACGCAGTATTTT
few,TRBJ2-2,TRBV6-1,NA,CASSETAGKSGGLFF,TGTGCCAGCAGTGAAACGGCAGGAAAGTCCGGGGGGCTGTTTTTT
NA,TRBJ1-1,TRBV3-1,NA,CASSQDGALGDTEAFF,TGTGCCAGCAGCCAAGATGGAGCACTAGGGGACACTGAAGCTTTCTTT
few,TRBJ1-2,TRBV9,NA,CASSENRDALTHGYTF,TGTGCCAGCAGCGAAAACCGGGACGCATTAACCCATGGCTACACCTTC
few,TRBJ2-7,TRBV11-2,TRBD2,CASSLAAGVREQYF,TGTGCCAGCAGCTTAGCAGCGGGAGTCCGCGAGCAGTACTTC
NA,TRBJ2-2,TRBV2,TRBD2,CASRGGTNTGELFF,TGTGCCAGCAGGGGGGGGACGAACACCGGGGAGCTGTTTTTT
once,TRBJ2-2,TRBV6-5,NA,CASSYSNSPYTGELFF,TGTGCCAGCAGTTACTCGAATTCTCCTTACACCGGGGAGCTGTTTTTT
NA,TRBJ1-4,TRBV4-3,NA,CASSPIPHPSNEKLFF,TGCGCCAGCAGCCCCATCCCTCATCCTTCTAATGAAAAACTGTTTTTT
NA,TRBJ2-3,TRBV14,TRBD1,CASSQELGQGSTDTQYF,TGTGCCAGCAGCCAAGAACTAGGACAGGGCTCCACAGATACGCAGTATTTT
few,TRBJ2-5,TRBV10-3,NA,CATREEGYQETQYF,TGTGCCACGCGTGAGGAAGGGTACCAAGAGACCCAGTACTTC